Listed below are T cell receptor beta chains from one sample, sequenced in a study of CD8 T cells in ankylosing spondylitis. TCRdb fed the 5' RACE reads into MiXCR, producing one record per CDR3 protein. The sample consists of fewer than 750,000 distinct CDR3 sequences, roughly 20% of them appearing once. Sequenced: blood, either unsorted or a sorted T cell fraction (not recorded which). These receptors were collected from a male donor with ankylosing spondylitis. CDR3s include the opening cysteine and the closing phenylalanine or tryptophan. Each record gives: clone size, J gene, D gene, V gene, CDR3 protein, CDR3 DNA. D genes are given only for firm matches. Some rows have no size entry. The others give once, few or many, or a class for an expanded clone.

clone size: many; J gene: TRBJ2-7; D gene: -; V gene: TRBV20-1; CDR3 protein: CSAAGQTASYEQYF; CDR3 DNA: TGCAGTGCCGCGGGACAGACGGCCTCCTACGAGCAGTACTTC
clone size: few; J gene: TRBJ1-6; D gene: -; V gene: TRBV6-1; CDR3 protein: CASSAPGEYNSPLHF; CDR3 DNA: TGTGCCAGCAGTGCTCCGGGCGAATATAATTCACCCCTCCACTTT
clone size: -; J gene: TRBJ2-1; D gene: -; V gene: TRBV27; CDR3 protein: CASSHRDFVHEQFF; CDR3 DNA: TGTGCCAGCAGTCACCGGGACTTCGTCCATGAGCAGTTCTTC
clone size: few; J gene: TRBJ1-4; D gene: -; V gene: TRBV29-1; CDR3 protein: CAKTESNEKLFF; CDR3 DNA: TGCGCAAAGACAGAATCTAATGAAAAACTGTTTTTT
clone size: -; J gene: TRBJ2-1; D gene: TRBD2; V gene: TRBV6-2/TRBV6-3; CDR3 protein: CASSYSSSGTSYNEQFF; CDR3 DNA: TGTGCCAGCAGTTACTCTTCTAGCGGGACGTCCTACAATGAGCAGTTCTTC
clone size: many; J gene: TRBJ2-1; D gene: TRBD2; V gene: TRBV29-1; CDR3 protein: CSARTSGNVYNEQFF; CDR3 DNA: TGCAGCGCTCGGACTAGCGGGAATGTCTACAATGAGCAGTTCTTC
clone size: -; J gene: TRBJ1-6; D gene: TRBD1; V gene: TRBV27; CDR3 protein: CASSSGQYNSPLHF; CDR3 DNA: TGTGCCAGCAGTTCGGGACAGTATAATTCACCCCTCCACTTT
clone size: -; J gene: TRBJ1-5; D gene: -; V gene: TRBV7-3; CDR3 protein: CASSASPLGINQPQHF; CDR3 DNA: TGTGCCAGCAGCGCTTCGCCTCTAGGAATCAATCAGCCCCAGCATTTT
clone size: few; J gene: TRBJ2-7; D gene: TRBD2; V gene: TRBV20-1; CDR3 protein: CSARDLAAPSYEQYF; CDR3 DNA: TGCAGTGCTAGAGACCTAGCGGCCCCATCCTACGAGCAGTACTTC
clone size: -; J gene: TRBJ1-6; D gene: TRBD1; V gene: TRBV7-9; CDR3 protein: CASSSTQTGDNSPLHF; CDR3 DNA: TGTGCCAGCAGCTCTACTCAGACAGGGGATAATTCACCCCTCCACTTT
clone size: -; J gene: TRBJ2-7; D gene: -; V gene: TRBV5-1; CDR3 protein: CASPLSGLPRDEQYF; CDR3 DNA: TGCGCCAGCCCCTTGTCAGGGCTACCCCGGGACGAGCAGTACTTC
clone size: once; J gene: TRBJ1-4; D gene: -; V gene: TRBV6-1; CDR3 protein: CASRGRAEKLFF; CDR3 DNA: TGTGCCAGCAGGGGACGGGCTGAAAAACTGTTTTTT
clone size: -; J gene: TRBJ2-3; D gene: TRBD1; V gene: TRBV11-1; CDR3 protein: CASSLNRGPTDTQYF; CDR3 DNA: TGTGCCAGCAGCTTAAACAGGGGGCCTACAGATACGCAGTATTTT
clone size: few; J gene: TRBJ2-3; D gene: TRBD2; V gene: TRBV6-5; CDR3 protein: CASRYTTSGSTDTQYF; CDR3 DNA: TGTGCCAGCAGATATACGACTAGCGGGAGCACAGATACGCAGTATTTT
clone size: many; J gene: TRBJ1-1; D gene: -; V gene: TRBV29-1; CDR3 protein: CSVAQGTEAFF; CDR3 DNA: TGCAGCGTTGCTCAGGGTACTGAAGCTTTCTTT
clone size: -; J gene: TRBJ1-5; D gene: -; V gene: TRBV7-9; CDR3 protein: CASSSSGDNQPQHF; CDR3 DNA: TGTGCCAGCAGCTCCTCAGGGGACAATCAGCCCCAGCATTTT
clone size: -; J gene: TRBJ1-2; D gene: -; V gene: TRBV4-3; CDR3 protein: CASSPSAGDYYGYTF; CDR3 DNA: TGCGCCAGCAGCCCTTCGGCGGGGGATTACTATGGCTACACCTTC
clone size: -; J gene: TRBJ1-4; D gene: -; V gene: TRBV2; CDR3 protein: CASSPQGFQEKLFF; CDR3 DNA: TGTGCCAGCAGTCCGCAGGGGTTTCAGGAAAAACTGTTTTTT
clone size: -; J gene: TRBJ2-7; D gene: TRBD2; V gene: TRBV10-3; CDR3 protein: CAISRSGGTSNEQYF; CDR3 DNA: TGTGCCATCAGCCGTAGCGGGGGCACCTCCAACGAGCAGTACTTC
clone size: -; J gene: TRBJ2-1; D gene: TRBD1; V gene: TRBV6-1; CDR3 protein: CASSDTQRGQGNNEQFF; CDR3 DNA: TGTGCCAGCAGTGACACCCAGCGTGGACAGGGAAACAATGAGCAGTTCTTC
clone size: -; J gene: TRBJ2-4; D gene: -; V gene: TRBV12-3/TRBV12-4; CDR3 protein: CASSQLGVEDKNIQYF; CDR3 DNA: TGTGCCAGCAGCCAGCTGGGGGTTGAGGACAAAAACATTCAGTACTTC
clone size: -; J gene: TRBJ2-2; D gene: -; V gene: TRBV5-1; CDR3 protein: CATQDLTGPGELFF; CDR3 DNA: TGCGCCACCCAAGATTTAACCGGGCCCGGGGAGCTGTTTTTT
clone size: few; J gene: TRBJ1-4; D gene: -; V gene: TRBV7-2; CDR3 protein: CASSFRGGEEKLFF; CDR3 DNA: TGTGCCAGCAGCTTTAGGGGGGGCGAGGAAAAACTGTTTTTT
clone size: -; J gene: TRBJ2-2; D gene: TRBD2; V gene: TRBV6-5; CDR3 protein: CASSYSGLAGEVGELFF; CDR3 DNA: TGTGCCAGCAGTTACTCAGGACTAGCGGGAGAGGTCGGGGAGCTGTTTTTT
clone size: -; J gene: TRBJ2-5; D gene: -; V gene: TRBV5-5; CDR3 protein: CASRVGSGETQYF; CDR3 DNA: TGTGCCAGCAGGGTGGGGAGCGGGGAGACCCAGTACTTC
clone size: -; J gene: TRBJ2-5; D gene: -; V gene: TRBV6-1; CDR3 protein: CASSRQRTQETQYF; CDR3 DNA: TGTGCCAGCAGTCGACAGAGAACTCAAGAGACCCAGTACTTC
clone size: -; J gene: TRBJ2-2; D gene: -; V gene: TRBV20-1; CDR3 protein: CSARRPGQTNTGELFF; CDR3 DNA: TGCAGTGCTAGGCGTCCGGGACAAACGAACACCGGGGAGCTGTTTTTT
clone size: -; J gene: TRBJ2-2; D gene: -; V gene: TRBV5-1; CDR3 protein: CASSLWGPDAGNTGELFF; CDR3 DNA: TGCGCCAGCTCCCTCTGGGGACCGGACGCCGGGAACACCGGGGAGCTGTTTTTT
clone size: many; J gene: TRBJ2-7; D gene: -; V gene: TRBV21-1; CDR3 protein: CASSKDRANYEQYF; CDR3 DNA: TGTGCCAGCAGCAAAGACAGGGCGAATTACGAGCAGTACTTC
clone size: -; J gene: TRBJ1-1; D gene: -; V gene: TRBV5-5; CDR3 protein: CASSLEMLNTEAFF; CDR3 DNA: TGTGCCAGCAGCTTAGAGATGCTCAACACTGAAGCTTTCTTT
clone size: -; J gene: TRBJ2-1; D gene: -; V gene: TRBV5-1; CDR3 protein: CASSKTSISYNEQFF; CDR3 DNA: TGCGCCAGCAGCAAGACTAGTATCTCCTACAATGAGCAGTTCTTC
clone size: -; J gene: TRBJ2-7; D gene: -; V gene: TRBV20-1; CDR3 protein: CSAPGEGGGEQYF; CDR3 DNA: TGCAGTGCTCCCGGGGAAGGAGGTGGCGAGCAGTACTTC
clone size: many; J gene: TRBJ1-4; D gene: TRBD1; V gene: TRBV7-2; CDR3 protein: CASSTDRGEKLFF; CDR3 DNA: TGTGCCAGCAGCACCGACAGGGGGGAAAAACTGTTTTTT
clone size: -; J gene: TRBJ2-5; D gene: -; V gene: TRBV3-1; CDR3 protein: CASSHVGGETQYF; CDR3 DNA: TGTGCCAGCAGCCACGTGGGGGGAGAGACCCAGTACTTC
clone size: -; J gene: TRBJ2-1; D gene: TRBD2; V gene: TRBV15; CDR3 protein: CATSRAASGTYNEQFF; CDR3 DNA: TGTGCCACCAGCAGAGCGGCTAGCGGAACCTACAATGAGCAGTTCTTC
clone size: few; J gene: TRBJ2-2; D gene: -; V gene: TRBV15; CDR3 protein: CATGLTGELFF; CDR3 DNA: TGTGCCACCGGACTCACCGGGGAGCTGTTTTTT
clone size: -; J gene: TRBJ2-1; D gene: -; V gene: TRBV28; CDR3 protein: CASSLAQVYNEQFF; CDR3 DNA: TGTGCCAGCAGCTTAGCACAGGTCTACAATGAGCAGTTCTTC
clone size: few; J gene: TRBJ2-1; D gene: TRBD1; V gene: TRBV11-1; CDR3 protein: CASSLMGFGTDYNEQFF; CDR3 DNA: TGTGCCAGCAGCTTAATGGGTTTCGGGACAGACTACAATGAGCAGTTCTTC
clone size: few; J gene: TRBJ2-2; D gene: -; V gene: TRBV6-1; CDR3 protein: CASRKGSGTGELFF; CDR3 DNA: TGTGCCAGCAGGAAAGGGTCGGGGACCGGGGAGCTGTTTTTT
clone size: many; J gene: TRBJ1-4; D gene: -; V gene: TRBV2; CDR3 protein: CASSEFVTSGEKLFF; CDR3 DNA: TGTGCCAGCAGTGAATTCGTCACCTCAGGGGAAAAACTGTTTTTT
clone size: -; J gene: TRBJ1-1; D gene: TRBD1; V gene: TRBV12-3/TRBV12-4; CDR3 protein: CASSFFTGGTEAFF; CDR3 DNA: TGTGCCAGCAGTTTCTTTACAGGGGGCACTGAAGCTTTCTTT
clone size: many; J gene: TRBJ2-7; D gene: TRBD2; V gene: TRBV7-2; CDR3 protein: CASSRGLAGSEQYF; CDR3 DNA: TGTGCCAGCAGCAGGGGTCTAGCGGGATCTGAGCAGTACTTC
clone size: few; J gene: TRBJ1-1; D gene: -; V gene: TRBV7-9; CDR3 protein: CASSLGAGADTEAFF; CDR3 DNA: TGTGCCAGCAGCTTAGGTGCAGGAGCGGACACTGAAGCTTTCTTT
clone size: -; J gene: TRBJ2-4; D gene: -; V gene: TRBV5-1; CDR3 protein: CASSGGLAKNIQYF; CDR3 DNA: TGCGCCAGCAGCGGGGGTTTAGCCAAAAACATTCAGTACTTC
clone size: many; J gene: TRBJ2-7; D gene: -; V gene: TRBV6-2/TRBV6-3; CDR3 protein: CASSYSKPPAMYEQYF; CDR3 DNA: TGTGCCAGCAGTTACTCGAAACCACCGGCGATGTACGAGCAGTACTTC
clone size: -; J gene: TRBJ1-2; D gene: -; V gene: TRBV9; CDR3 protein: CASSSLGQTYGYTF; CDR3 DNA: TGTGCCAGCAGCAGCCTCGGACAGACCTATGGCTACACCTTC
clone size: -; J gene: TRBJ2-1; D gene: TRBD1; V gene: TRBV18; CDR3 protein: CASSLRDRGFDEQFF; CDR3 DNA: TGTGCCAGCTCACTCCGGGACAGGGGGTTCGATGAGCAGTTCTTC
clone size: few; J gene: TRBJ2-7; D gene: -; V gene: TRBV12-3/TRBV12-4; CDR3 protein: CASSKGSYEQYF; CDR3 DNA: TGTGCCAGCAGCAAGGGGTCCTACGAGCAGTACTTC
clone size: few; J gene: TRBJ2-7; D gene: -; V gene: TRBV20-1; CDR3 protein: CSASPVRDEQYF; CDR3 DNA: TGCAGTGCTAGCCCCGTAAGGGACGAGCAGTACTTC
clone size: few; J gene: TRBJ2-5; D gene: -; V gene: TRBV2; CDR3 protein: CASAAETQYF; CDR3 DNA: TGTGCCAGCGCCGCGGAGACCCAGTACTTC
clone size: -; J gene: TRBJ2-1; D gene: -; V gene: TRBV7-8; CDR3 protein: CASGAPREQFF; CDR3 DNA: TGTGCCAGCGGGGCCCCTCGGGAGCAGTTCTTC
clone size: -; J gene: TRBJ2-7; D gene: -; V gene: TRBV5-1; CDR3 protein: CASSRNEAGTQEQYF; CDR3 DNA: TGCGCCAGCAGCCGGAATGAGGCAGGGACCCAGGAGCAGTACTTC
clone size: -; J gene: TRBJ2-3; D gene: -; V gene: TRBV29-1; CDR3 protein: CSVEGNDSTQYF; CDR3 DNA: TGCAGCGTTGAAGGGAATGATTCTACGCAGTATTTT